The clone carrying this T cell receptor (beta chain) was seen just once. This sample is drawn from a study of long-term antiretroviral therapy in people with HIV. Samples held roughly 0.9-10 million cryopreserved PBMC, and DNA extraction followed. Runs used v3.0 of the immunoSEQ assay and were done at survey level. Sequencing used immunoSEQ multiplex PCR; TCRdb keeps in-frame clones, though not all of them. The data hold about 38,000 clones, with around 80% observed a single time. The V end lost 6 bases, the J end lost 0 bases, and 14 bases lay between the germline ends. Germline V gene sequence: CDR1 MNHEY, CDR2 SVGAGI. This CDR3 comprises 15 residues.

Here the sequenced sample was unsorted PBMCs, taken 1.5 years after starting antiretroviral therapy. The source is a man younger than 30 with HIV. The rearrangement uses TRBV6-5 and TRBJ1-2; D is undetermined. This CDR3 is CASRNPRLANYGYTF. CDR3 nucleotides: TGTGCCAGCAGAAACCCCCGGCTAGCTAACTATGGCTACACCTTC.